This passage covers 7 T cell receptor beta chains from one sample sequenced in a study of T-cell reconstitution after alpha-beta-depleted transplantation in children. Unique molecular identifiers tagged the TCRbeta library. TCRdb reanalysed the PCR reads using MiXCR and keeps one entry per CDR3 protein. The data show approximately 240,000 distinct CDR3 sequences, about a tenth seen once. Specimen: PBMCs, collected before TCRalphabeta/CD19-depleted stem cell transplant. These TCRs come from a child in the first two years of life with acute myeloid leukemia, due to receive a stem cell transplant.

There are many counts of this clonotype. The chain has TRBV5-1 and TRBJ2-2, with D perhaps TRBD1 (5 bases). The CDR3 covers 15 residues. CDR1 is SGHRS and CDR2 is YFSETQ in the germline V gene. Trimming removed 3 bases from V and 7 bases from J, with 16 bases in between. The CDR3 DNA reads TGCGCCAGCAGCTGGGGCTCTATCACTGGCGGGGAGCTGTTTTTT. It codes for CASSWGSITGGELFF.

There are many counts of this clonotype. The chain joins TRBV27 to TRBJ2-5; D remains unclear. V was shortened by 4 bases and J by 2 bases, with 14 bases between the two germline ends. The CDR3 runs to 15 residues. CDR1 is MNHEY, CDR2 SMNVEV, per germline (reference sequence). The CDR3 here is CASSSLGSPQETQYF. DNA of the CDR3: TGTGCCAGCAGTTCCTTGGGCTCCCCTCAAGAGACCCAGTACTTC.

This clonotype was counted a single time. A read error may account for a junction end that differs from germline. This chain joins TRBV28 and TRBJ1-6; a weak D match, TRBD1 (5 bases). Germline CDR1 MDHEN, CDR2 SYDVKM. CDR3 length: 18 amino acids. CDR3 sequence: CVSGTSGAGTVDNSPLHF. The DNA for the CDR3 is TGTGTCAGCGGCACATCCGGGGCAGGGACGGTTGATAATTCACCCCTCCACTTT.

In the case of this clonotype: This may stem from a read error, because a much larger clone lies one nucleotide away. Since no conserved phenylalanine or tryptophan closes the CDR3, a read error is the likely cause. The chain couples TRBV28 to TRBJ1-2; D perhaps matches TRBD1 (5 bases). This CDR3 region has 14 residues. V lost 2 bases, J lost 7 bases, and 14 bases lay in between. The V gene's germline CDR1 is MDHEN and CDR2 SYDVKM. The DNA for the CDR3 is TGTGCCAGCAGTTTAAATAGACAGCCGGGTGGCTACACCCTC. This gives the protein CASSLNRQPGGYTL.

This clonotype was found many times. V usage is TRBV20-1 and J usage is TRBJ1-5; D remains ambiguous. Trimming pared 1 base from V and 5 bases from J, leaving 6 bases between. Per germline, CDR1 DFQATT and CDR2 SNEGSKA (reference sequence). CDR3 length equals 12 residues. The CDR3: CSARGGDQPQHF. The CDR3 DNA follows: TGCAGTGCTAGAGGAGGTGATCAGCCCCAGCATTTT.

This clonotype was recorded at least ten times. The chain has TRBV20-1 and TRBJ2-7; no definite D call. The V end lost 3 bases, the J end lost 4 bases, and 16 bases lay between the germline ends. CDR1 is DFQATT, CDR2 SNEGSKA, per germline (reference sequence). The CDR3 is 14 residues long. The CDR3 loop is CSASPRAAQYEQYF. The CDR3 nucleotides read TGCAGTGCTAGCCCCCGGGCAGCTCAGTACGAGCAGTACTTC.

This clonotype was found many times. The chain links TRBV3-1 to TRBJ2-3; 7 nucleotides agree with TRBD1. The V gene's germline CDR1 is LGHDT and CDR2 YNNKEL (reference sequence). J was trimmed by 4 bases and V by 4 bases; bases with no gene match: 8. This CDR3 region has 15 residues. The CDR3 bases are TGTGCCAGCAGCCTACTTGACAGGGTACCAGATACGCAGTATTTT. It encodes CASSLLDRVPDTQYF.